This is a list of T cell receptor beta chains from one sample in a study of patients and donors after allogeneic stem cell transplantation. TCRdb reanalysed the RT-PCR reads using MiXCR and keeps one entry per CDR3 protein. The data contain a few hundred thousand distinct CDR3 sequences, 38% of them seen just once; the ten biggest clones take up approximately 10%. The sequenced sample was blood, either unsorted or a sorted T cell fraction (not recorded which). Receptors were obtained from a human donor who was either an allogeneic HSCT recipient or a stem cell or donor lymphocyte infusion donor (not recorded which). It is not recorded whose cells these are; they may come from a transplant donor. CDR3s include the opening cysteine and the closing phenylalanine or tryptophan.

V: TRBV12-3/TRBV12-4; CDR3: CASSPLRAGKMVTQHF
V: TRBV5-1; CDR3: CASSPGPSDGYGYTF
V: TRBV20-1; CDR3: CSALSARDYGYTF
V: TRBV4-1; CDR3: CASSQLDRLETQYF
V: TRBV12-3/TRBV12-4; CDR3: CASSLKGQGGNTIYF
V: TRBV5-1; CDR3: CASSLDRGRYEQYF
V: TRBV10-3; CDR3: CAISSRSGQSNTEAFF
V: TRBV6-6; CDR3: CASSYMQATNEKLFF
V: TRBV6-6; CDR3: CASISRDRETEAFF
V: TRBV4-3; CDR3: CASSQWLRSNTEAFF
V: TRBV18; CDR3: CASSPRGQDYNSPLHF
V: TRBV6-1; CDR3: CASTPPGQGGNTEAFF
V: TRBV12-3/TRBV12-4; CDR3: CASSLSSGGLSSIQYF
V: TRBV12-3/TRBV12-4; CDR3: CASSLAVGRGQYF
V: TRBV7-7; CDR3: CASSAGQGSYEQYF
V: TRBV6-6; CDR3: CASSYRDKYEQYF
V: TRBV5-6; CDR3: CASSNRKAVFTDTQYF
V: TRBV5-1; CDR3: CASSFRDGSSETQYF
V: TRBV12-3/TRBV12-4; CDR3: CASSLQGSNQPQHF
V: TRBV10-1; CDR3: CASRRARNTEAFF
V: TRBV2; CDR3: CASSFGQKFQPQHF
V: TRBV20-1; CDR3: CSARVQGTNTGELFF
V: TRBV12-3/TRBV12-4; CDR3: CASSLAWSPYEQYF
V: TRBV20-1; CDR3: CSARDSPLWENTEAFF
V: TRBV9; CDR3: CATGVGADTATNEKLFF
V: TRBV7-9; CDR3: CASSSWDSEAFF
V: TRBV24-1; CDR3: CATGDSGSGGVYGELFF
V: TRBV28; CDR3: CASSLEGTLVSYTF
V: TRBV28; CDR3: CASSLVLRDRDMNTEAFF
V: TRBV7-9; CDR3: CASSGKETGVTDTQYF
V: TRBV6-6; CDR3: CASRGQGPGYGYTF
V: TRBV5-1; CDR3: CASSLRSDSEDSGNTIYF
V: TRBV29-1; CDR3: CSVDARDMSTDTQYF
V: TRBV27; CDR3: CASTLGTGAYNEQFF